What follows is one T cell receptor (beta chain) and its context. In the original processing: Reference gene primer amplification gave nucleated cell count estimates. Sequencing used immunoSEQ multiplex PCR; TCRdb keeps in-frame clones, though not all of them. That table gives V, J and clone size, and the DNA gave D and trimming. The sample consists of roughly 120,000 clones, about 87% of them appearing once. The data were obtained in a study of blood T cell repertoires in COVID-19. Looking at the study overall: COVID-19 samples collected from the United States, Italy and Spain covered acute and convalescent phases. T cells, B-cell-depleted T cells, or PBMCs supplied cDNA or gDNA.

V gave up 2 bases and J gave up 7 bases; unmatched junction bases: 11. Germline lookup yields CDR1 SGHVS and CDR2 FNYEAQ. The CDR3 spans 17 residues. The chain joins TRBV7-6 to TRBJ1-6, with 7 bases matching TRBD1. The sequence derives from a human donor in a cohort sampled during active COVID-19. Sample: peripheral blood. The CDR3 coding sequence is TGTGCCAGCAGCTTAAACCCGACAGGGATAGGAAATTCACCCCTCCACTTT. Amino acids: CASSLNPTGIGNSPLHF.